This T cell receptor (beta chain) was identified during a study of shared clonotypes between healthy human individuals. In the study overall: The people who gave samples were a couple of women and three men aged 18 to 49. The plates for each donor numbered three CD4 naive, three CD4 memory, two CD8 naive and one CD8 memory. Study observations and caveats: Estimated clonotype richness was generally higher in naive than memory subsets.

Naive CD8 isolation took CD45RO-negative cells positively selected for CCR7 and excluded terminally differentiated effector memory CD45RA+ cells. Points on this clone: Antigen specificity is unknown.

The V gene end was trimmed by 3 bases and the J gene end by 2 bases; junction bases not matched to a gene: 9. CDR3 length: 17 residues. CDR1 and CDR2 (germline): SNHLY, FYNNEI. Genomic DNA from each subset was divided evenly over several immunoSEQ plates. The data were produced by immunoSEQ multiplex PCR, yet TCRdb's version contains in-frame clones alone and is incomplete. The data contain fewer than 800,000 clones, around 90% of them singletons. The sequenced sample consisted of naive CD8+ T cells sorted from blood. The J gene is TRBJ2-3, the V gene TRBV2; 9 bases fit TRBD2. The origin of this receptor is a man in his thirties or forties in good health. CDR3 in DNA: TGTGCCAGCAGTGAGTACGATGGACTAGCGCACACAGATACGCAGTATTTT. This gives the protein CASSEYDGLAHTDTQYF.